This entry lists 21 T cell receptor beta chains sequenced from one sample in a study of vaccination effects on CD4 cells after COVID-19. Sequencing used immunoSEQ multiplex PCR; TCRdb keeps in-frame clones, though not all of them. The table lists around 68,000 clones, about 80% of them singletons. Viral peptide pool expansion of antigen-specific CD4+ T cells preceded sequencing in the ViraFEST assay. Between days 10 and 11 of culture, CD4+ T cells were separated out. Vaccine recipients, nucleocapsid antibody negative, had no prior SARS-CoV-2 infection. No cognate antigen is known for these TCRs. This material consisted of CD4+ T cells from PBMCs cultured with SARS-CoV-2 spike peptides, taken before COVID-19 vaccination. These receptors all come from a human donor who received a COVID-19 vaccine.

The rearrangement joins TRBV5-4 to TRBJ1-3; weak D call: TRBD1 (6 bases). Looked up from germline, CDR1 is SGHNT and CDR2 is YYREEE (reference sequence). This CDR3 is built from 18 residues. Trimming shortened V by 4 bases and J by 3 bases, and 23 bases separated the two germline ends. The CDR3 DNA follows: TGTGCCAGCAGCCTTGGGGCAGGGGCTCTCTTAAGTGGAAACACCATATATTTT. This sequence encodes CASSLGAGALLSGNTIYF.

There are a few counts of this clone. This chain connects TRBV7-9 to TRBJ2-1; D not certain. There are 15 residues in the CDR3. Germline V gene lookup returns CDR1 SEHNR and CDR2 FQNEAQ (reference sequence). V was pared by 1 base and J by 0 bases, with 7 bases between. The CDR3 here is CASSLVGSSYNEQFF. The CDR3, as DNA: TGTGCCAGCAGCTTAGTCGGTAGCTCCTACAATGAGCAGTTCTTC.

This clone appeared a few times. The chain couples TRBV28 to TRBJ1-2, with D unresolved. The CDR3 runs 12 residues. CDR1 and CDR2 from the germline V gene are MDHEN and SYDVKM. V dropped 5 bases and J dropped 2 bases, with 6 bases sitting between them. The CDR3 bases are TGTGCCAGCAGTGGACGGAACTATGGCTACACCTTC. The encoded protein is CASSGRNYGYTF.

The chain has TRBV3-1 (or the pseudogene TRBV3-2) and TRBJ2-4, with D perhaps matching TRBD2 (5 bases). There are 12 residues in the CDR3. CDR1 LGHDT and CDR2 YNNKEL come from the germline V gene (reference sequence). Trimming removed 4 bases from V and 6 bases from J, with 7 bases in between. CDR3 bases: TGTGCCAGCAGCCGGAGCGGAAACATTCAGTACTTC. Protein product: CASSRSGNIQYF.

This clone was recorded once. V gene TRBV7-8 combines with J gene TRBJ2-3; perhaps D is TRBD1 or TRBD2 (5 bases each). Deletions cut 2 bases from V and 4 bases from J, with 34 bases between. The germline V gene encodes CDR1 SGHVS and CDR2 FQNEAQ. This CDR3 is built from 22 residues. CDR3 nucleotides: TGTGCCAGCAGCTTAAGCCCCATCGAGTATAGCCGCACTCGGGGCCGATCAGATACGCAGTATTTT. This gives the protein CASSLSPIEYSRTRGRSDTQYF. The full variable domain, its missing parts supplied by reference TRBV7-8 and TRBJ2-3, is GAGVSQSPRYKVAKRGQDVALRCDPISGHVSLFWYQQALGQGPEFLTYFQNEAQLDKSGLPSDRFFAERPEGSVSTLKIQRTQQEDSAVYLCASSLSPIEYSRTRGRSDTQYFGPGTRLTVL.

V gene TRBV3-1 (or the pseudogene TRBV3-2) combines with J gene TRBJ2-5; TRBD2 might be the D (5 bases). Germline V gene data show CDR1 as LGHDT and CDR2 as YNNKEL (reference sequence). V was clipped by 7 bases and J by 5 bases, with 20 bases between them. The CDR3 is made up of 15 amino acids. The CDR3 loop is CASIKTGLPGETQYF. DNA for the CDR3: TGTGCCAGCATAAAGACCGGACTGCCGGGTGAGACCCAGTACTTC.

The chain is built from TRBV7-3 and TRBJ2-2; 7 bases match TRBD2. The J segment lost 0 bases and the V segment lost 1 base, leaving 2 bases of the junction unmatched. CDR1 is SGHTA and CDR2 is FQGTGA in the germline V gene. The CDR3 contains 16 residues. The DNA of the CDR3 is TGTGCCAGCAGCTTAATGGGGGGGTCGAACACCGGGGAGCTGTTTTTT. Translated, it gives CASSLMGGSNTGELFF. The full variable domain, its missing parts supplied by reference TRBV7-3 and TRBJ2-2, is GAGVSQTPSNKVTEKGKYVELRCDPISGHTALYWYRQSLGQGPEFLIYFQGTGAADDSGLPNDRFFAVRPEGSVSTLKIQRTERGDSAVYLCASSLMGGSNTGELFFGEGSRLTVL.

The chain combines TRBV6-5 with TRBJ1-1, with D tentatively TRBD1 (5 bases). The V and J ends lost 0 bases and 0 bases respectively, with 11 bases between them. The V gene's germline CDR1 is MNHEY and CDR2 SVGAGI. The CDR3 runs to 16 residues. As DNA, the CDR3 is TGTGCCAGCAGTTACTCGAGGAACAGGATGAACACTGAAGCTTTCTTT. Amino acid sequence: CASSYSRNRMNTEAFF.

CDR3 amino acids: CASSLWTGQETQYF. The CDR3 region has the DNA TGTGCCAGCAGCCTCTGGACAGGTCAAGAGACCCAGTACTTC. The rearrangement joins TRBV7-2 to TRBJ2-5; TRBD1 matches at 7 bases. CDR1 and CDR2 (germline): SGHTA, FQGNSA. The CDR3 extends over 14 amino acids. V was pared by 5 bases and J by 2 bases, with 5 bases of the junction left unmatched.

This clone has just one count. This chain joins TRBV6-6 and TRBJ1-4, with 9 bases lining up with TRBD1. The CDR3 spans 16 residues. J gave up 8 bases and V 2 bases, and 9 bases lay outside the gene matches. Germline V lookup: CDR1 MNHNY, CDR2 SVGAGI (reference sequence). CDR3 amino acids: CASSYAWTGAGEKLFF. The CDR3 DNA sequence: TGTGCCAGCAGTTACGCCTGGACAGGGGCCGGGGAAAAACTGTTTTTT.

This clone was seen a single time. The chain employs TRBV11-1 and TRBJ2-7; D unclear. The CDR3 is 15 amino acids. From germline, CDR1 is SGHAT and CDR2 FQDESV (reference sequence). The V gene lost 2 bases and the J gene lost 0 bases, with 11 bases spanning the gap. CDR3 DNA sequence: TGTGCCAGCAGCTTAAGCGCAGCAGGCTCCTACGAGCAGTACGTC. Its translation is CASSLSAAGSYEQYV.

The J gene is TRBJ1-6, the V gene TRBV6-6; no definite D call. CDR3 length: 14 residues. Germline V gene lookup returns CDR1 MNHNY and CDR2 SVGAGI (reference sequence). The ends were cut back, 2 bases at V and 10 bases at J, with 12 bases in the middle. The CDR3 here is CASSYERVGSPLHF. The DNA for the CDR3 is TGTGCCAGCAGTTACGAAAGGGTAGGGTCACCCCTCCACTTT.

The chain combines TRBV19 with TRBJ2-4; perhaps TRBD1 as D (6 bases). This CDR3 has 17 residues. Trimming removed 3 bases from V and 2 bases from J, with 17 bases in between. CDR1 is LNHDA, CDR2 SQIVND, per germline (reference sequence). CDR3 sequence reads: CASSILGQAATKNIQYF. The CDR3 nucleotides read TGTGCCAGTAGTATTTTGGGACAAGCCGCAACCAAAAACATTCAGTACTTC.

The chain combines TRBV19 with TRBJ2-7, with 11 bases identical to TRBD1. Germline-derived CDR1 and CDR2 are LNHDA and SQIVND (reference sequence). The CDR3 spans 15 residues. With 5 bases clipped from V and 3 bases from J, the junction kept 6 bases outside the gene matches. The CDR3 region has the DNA TGTGCCAGTAGTCCTCTGGGACAGGGGGACTACGAGCAGTACGTC. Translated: CASSPLGQGDYEQYV.

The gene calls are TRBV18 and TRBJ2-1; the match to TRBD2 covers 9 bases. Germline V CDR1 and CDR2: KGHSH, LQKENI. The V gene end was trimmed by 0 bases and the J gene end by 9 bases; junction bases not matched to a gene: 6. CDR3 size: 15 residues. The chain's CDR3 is CASSPPRGGQGEQFF. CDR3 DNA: TGTGCCAGCTCACCACCGCGGGGGGGCCAGGGTGAGCAGTTCTTC.

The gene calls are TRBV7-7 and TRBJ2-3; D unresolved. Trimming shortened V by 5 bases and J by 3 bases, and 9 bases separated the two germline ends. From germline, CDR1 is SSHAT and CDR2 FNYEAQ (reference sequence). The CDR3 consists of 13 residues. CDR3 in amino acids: CASSATPTDTQYF. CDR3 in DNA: TGTGCCAGCAGCGCCACACCGACAGATACGCAGTATTTT.

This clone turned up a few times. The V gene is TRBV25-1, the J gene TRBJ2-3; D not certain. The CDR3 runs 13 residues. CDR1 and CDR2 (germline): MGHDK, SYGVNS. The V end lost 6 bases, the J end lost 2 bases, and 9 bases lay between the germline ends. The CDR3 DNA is TGTGCCAGCAGAGACACCTACACAGATACGCAGTATTTT. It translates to CASRDTYTDTQYF.

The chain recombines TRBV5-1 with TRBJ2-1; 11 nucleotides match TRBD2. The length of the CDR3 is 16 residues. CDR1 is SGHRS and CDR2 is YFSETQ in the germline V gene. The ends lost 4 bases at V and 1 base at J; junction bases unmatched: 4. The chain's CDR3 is CASSDSGGASYNEQFF. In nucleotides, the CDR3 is TGCGCCAGCAGCGATAGCGGGGGGGCTTCCTACAATGAGCAGTTCTTC.

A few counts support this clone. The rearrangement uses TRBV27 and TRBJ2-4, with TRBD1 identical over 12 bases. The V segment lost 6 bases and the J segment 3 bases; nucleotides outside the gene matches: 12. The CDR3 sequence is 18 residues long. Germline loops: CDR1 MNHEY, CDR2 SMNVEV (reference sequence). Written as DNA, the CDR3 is TGTGCCAGCAGCGACCGGGACAGGGGGCGTTTTGGCAAAAACATTCAGTACTTC. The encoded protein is CASSDRDRGRFGKNIQYF.

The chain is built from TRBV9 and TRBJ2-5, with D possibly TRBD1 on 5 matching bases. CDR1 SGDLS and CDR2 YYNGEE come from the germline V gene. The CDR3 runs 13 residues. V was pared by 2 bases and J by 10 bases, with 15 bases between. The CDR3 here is CASSVVAGRGQYF. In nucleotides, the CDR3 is TGTGCCAGCAGCGTGGTTGCCGGAAGGGGCCAGTACTTC. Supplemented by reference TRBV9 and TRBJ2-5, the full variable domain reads DSGVTQTPKHLITATGQRVTLRCSPRSGDLSVYWYQQSLDQGLQFLIQYYNGEERAKGNILERFSAQQFPDLHSELNLSSLELGDSALYFCASSVVAGRGQYFGPGTRLLVL.

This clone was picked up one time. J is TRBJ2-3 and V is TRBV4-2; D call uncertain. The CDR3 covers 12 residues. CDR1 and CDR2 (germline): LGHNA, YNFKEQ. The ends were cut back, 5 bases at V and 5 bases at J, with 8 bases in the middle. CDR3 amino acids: CASSTTGDTQYF. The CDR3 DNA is TGTGCCAGCAGCACCACGGGAGATACGCAGTATTTT.